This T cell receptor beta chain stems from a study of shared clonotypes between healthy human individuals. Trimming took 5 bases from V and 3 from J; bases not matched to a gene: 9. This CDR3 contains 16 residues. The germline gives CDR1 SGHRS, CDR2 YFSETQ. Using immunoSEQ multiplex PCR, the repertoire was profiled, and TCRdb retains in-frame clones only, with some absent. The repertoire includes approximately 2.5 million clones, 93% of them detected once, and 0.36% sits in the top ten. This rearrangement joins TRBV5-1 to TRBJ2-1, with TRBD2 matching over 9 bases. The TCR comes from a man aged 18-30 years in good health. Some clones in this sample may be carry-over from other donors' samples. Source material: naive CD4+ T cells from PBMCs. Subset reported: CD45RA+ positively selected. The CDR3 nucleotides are TGCGCCAGCAGTTCTCTAGCGGGAACCCACTACAATGAGCAGTTCTTC. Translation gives CASSSLAGTHYNEQFF.